This record looks at one T cell receptor (beta chain) sequence and its context. Losses at the gene ends were 2 bases for V and 8 bases for J; bases not matched to a gene: 18. Germline CDR1 and CDR2: LGHNA and YSLEER. This CDR3 has 21 amino acids. This sample is drawn from a study of blood T cell repertoires in COVID-19. Clones were read by immunoSEQ multiplex PCR, and TCRdb kept only the in-frame ones, dropping some. The table shows fewer than 150,000 clones, with approximately 80% occurring only once. V gene TRBV4-3 combines with J gene TRBJ2-1; 16 bases fit TRBD2. Sequenced sample: peripheral blood. The sequence was collected from a human donor in a cohort sampled during active COVID-19. In nucleotides, the CDR3 is TGCGCCAGCAGCCAAACATACGGGACTAGCGGGGGGGACACCATTCAGGATGAGCAGTTCTTC. Translating it yields CASSQTYGTSGGDTIQDEQFF.